This T cell receptor beta chain was captured in a study of beta chain features in type 1 diabetes. As every portion of the isolated RNA was reverse transcribed, the sequencing read expressed TCRB transcripts. This table comes from immunoSEQ multiplex PCR, and its TCRdb copy is limited to in-frame clones, with some not included. The sample holds some 150,000 clones; more than 9% are singletons and the top ten take approximately 1.3%. In the case of this clone: Its antigen is still unknown.

General study points: The question of HLA type influencing TCRB rearrangement was one that remained unresolved here.

Material for sequencing was naive CD4+ T cells from blood. This clonotype originated in a man aged 18 to 29 in good health.

The chain's CDR3 is CASSLDARAYEQYF. CDR3 sequence (DNA): TGCGCCAGCAGCTTGGATGCCAGGGCCTACGAGCAGTACTTC. V and J are TRBV5-1 and TRBJ2-5, with TRBD1 as a possible D gene (5 bases). The J call is in doubt because the DNA end fits TRBJ2-7 better. The CDR3 runs 14 residues. CDR1 is SGHRS, CDR2 YFSETQ, per germline.